The 29 T cell receptor beta chains below all came from one sample that was sequenced in a study of CD4 and CD8 cells across lung adenocarcinoma regions. One entry per CDR3 protein results from TCRdb running MiXCR on the PCR reads. The sample has 25,000 to 30,000 distinct CDR3 sequences; 53% are singletons. Sequencing was carried out using CD8+ T cells from the center of a lung tumor. The receptor set was obtained from a male donor with lung adenocarcinoma. The CD4 and CD8 labels of this study may be unreliable.

This clonotype was picked up a small number of times. The chain joins TRBV4-2 to TRBJ1-6, with D unclear. V shed 0 bases and J shed 10 bases, with 7 bases lying between them. The germline gives CDR1 LGHNA, CDR2 YNFKEQ. This CDR3 has 13 residues. Here the CDR3 reads CASSQEGWSPLHF. DNA for the CDR3: TGTGCCAGCAGCCAAGAAGGTTGGTCACCCCTCCACTTT.

This clonotype is medium-sized within its sample. The chain employs TRBV27 and TRBJ2-3, with 7 positions matching TRBD1. The ends lost 5 bases at V and 2 bases at J; junction bases unmatched: 10. Germline CDR1 and CDR2: MNHEY and SMNVEV (reference sequence). CDR3 length equals 16 residues. The CDR3: CASSTGQDYFTDTQYF. Written as DNA, the CDR3 is TGTGCCAGCAGTACAGGACAGGATTACTTCACAGATACGCAGTATTTT.

This clonotype was seen repeatedly, ten times or more. V usage is TRBV6-1 and J usage is TRBJ1-4; the D gene is possibly TRBD1 (5 bases). Deletions cut 8 bases from V and 0 bases from J, with 16 bases between. There are 16 residues in the CDR3. Germline loops: CDR1 MNHNS, CDR2 SASEGT. CDR3 in amino acids: CASLGGKVATNEKLFF. In DNA, the CDR3 is TGTGCCAGCTTGGGGGGGAAGGTTGCAACTAATGAAAAACTGTTTTTT.

The chain employs TRBV7-2 and TRBJ2-2; 11 bases are shared with TRBD1. Germline CDR1 and CDR2: SGHTA and FQGNSA. The CDR3 covers 16 residues. Losses at the gene ends were 1 base for V and 6 bases for J; bases not matched to a gene: 4. Here the CDR3 reads CASSLGGQGASGELFF. As DNA, the CDR3 is TGTGCCAGCAGCTTAGGTGGACAGGGGGCGTCCGGGGAGCTGTTTTTT.

This clonotype was found a few times. The J gene is TRBJ2-7, the V gene TRBV6-1; D is unresolved. The CDR3 covers 14 residues. The germline V gene encodes CDR1 MNHNS and CDR2 SASEGT. The V and J ends lost 0 bases and 3 bases respectively, with 9 bases between them. Here the CDR3 reads CASSEAALYYEQYF. The DNA of the CDR3 is TGTGCCAGCAGTGAAGCGGCGCTATACTACGAGCAGTACTTC.

This clonotype was observed many times. The chain uses TRBV6-1 and TRBJ1-2; TRBD1 is a possible D gene (5 bases). The V and J ends lost 3 bases and 5 bases respectively, with 10 bases between them. Germline-derived CDR1 and CDR2 are MNHNS and SASEGT. The CDR3 sequence is 13 residues long. The CDR3 sequence: CASSEKGWYGYTF. CDR3 sequence (DNA): TGTGCCAGCAGTGAGAAGGGGTGGTATGGCTACACCTTC.

With regard to this clonotype: The junction differs from germline at one of its ends, possibly a read error. CDR3 sequence (DNA): TGTGCCAGCAGTGAACAGACCAAAAACACGCAGTATTTC. As protein: CASSEQTKNTQYF. V is TRBV6-1 and J is TRBJ2-3; D is unresolved. Germline V CDR1 and CDR2: MNHNS, SASEGT. The CDR3 has 13 residues.

This clonotype ranks as medium-sized. This sequence joins TRBV6-5 and TRBJ1-3; 8 positions match TRBD1. Germline CDR1 reads MNHEY; CDR2 reads SVGAGI. The CDR3 is 15 residues long. Losses at the gene ends were 4 bases for V and 2 bases for J; bases not matched to a gene: 4. The CDR3 bases are TGTGCCAGCAGTTCTCAGACAGGGGCTGGAAACACCATATATTTT. Translated: CASSSQTGAGNTIYF.

This clonotype was picked up many times. The chain recombines TRBV5-1 with TRBJ2-1; D perhaps matches TRBD2 (5 bases). The end of the DNA is better explained by TRBJ2-7, so the J call may be wrong. Per the germline V gene, CDR1 is SGHRS and CDR2 is YFSETQ. The CDR3 totals 16 residues. CDR3 coding DNA: TGCGCCAGCAGCCCATATGAAGGGCTAGGAGGTTACGAGCAGTACTTC. Translating gives CASSPYEGLGGYEQYF.

The chain carries TRBV6-1 and TRBJ2-3; TRBD1 aligns across 10 bases. The CDR3 totals 16 residues. With 4 bases clipped from V and 5 bases from J, the junction kept 9 bases outside the gene matches. Germline values: CDR1 MNHNS, CDR2 SASEGT. CDR3 sequence (DNA): TGTGCCAGCAGTGGAGCCGGGACAGGGGTCGGAGATACGCAGTATTTT. The encoded protein is CASSGAGTGVGDTQYF.

This clonotype was observed at least ten times. The V gene is TRBV5-1, the J gene TRBJ2-1; no clear D gene. Trimming stripped 0 bases from V and 6 bases from J, with 4 bases between. Germline CDR1 and CDR2: SGHRS and YFSETQ. This CDR3 has 12 residues. The CDR3 here is CASSLDSNEQFF. The DNA for the CDR3 is TGCGCCAGCAGCTTGGATAGCAATGAGCAGTTCTTC.

Sample share makes this clonotype medium-sized. The gene calls are TRBV7-6 and TRBJ2-3, with D possibly being TRBD1 or TRBD2 (6 bases each). The length of the CDR3 is 19 residues. Trimming cost V 2 bases and J 4 bases, with 25 bases left between them. CDR1 is SGHVS, CDR2 FNYEAQ, per germline. DNA for the CDR3: TGTGCCAGCAGCTTACGTTTTTCGGCCTCGGGGGCCCATCCAGATACGCAGTATTTT. This codes for CASSLRFSASGAHPDTQYF.

By frequency in the sample, this clonotype is medium-sized. CDR3 DNA: TGTGCCAGCAGTTACTCGTGGGGGGCCACAAAAGAGACCCAGTACTTC. This translates into CASSYSWGATKETQYF. The V call is TRBV6-5, the J call TRBJ2-5; TRBD1 or TRBD2 may be the D gene (6 bases each). Germline V gives CDR1 MNHEY, CDR2 SVGAGI. This CDR3 contains 16 residues. Trimming removed 0 bases at V and 3 bases at J, with 14 bases between.

This chain links TRBV28 with TRBJ2-1; TRBD2 is a possible D gene (6 bases). Germline V gene sequence: CDR1 MDHEN, CDR2 SYDVKM. This CDR3 region has 12 residues. V gave up 4 bases and J gave up 8 bases, with 9 bases separating them. CDR3: CASSSSSDEQFF. In DNA, the CDR3 is TGTGCCAGCAGTTCCTCTAGCGATGAGCAGTTCTTC.

This clonotype has a single count. The CDR3 bases are TGTGCCAGCAGTGAAAAAATAGGGGAGGGCTACGAGCAGTACTTC. Translation gives CASSEKIGEGYEQYF. V is TRBV6-1 and J is TRBJ2-5; TRBD2 aligns across 7 bases. The DNA matches TRBJ2-7 better at its end, which makes the J call doubtful. Germline assignment: CDR1 MNHNS and CDR2 SASEGT. The CDR3 extends over 15 amino acids.

This clonotype was counted many times. The V and J genes are TRBV4-1 and TRBJ2-4, with 7 bases matching TRBD2. J lost 7 bases, V lost 4 bases, and 10 bases had no gene match. Germline loops: CDR1 MGHRA, CDR2 YSYEKL. The CDR3 sequence is 15 residues long. CDR3 in DNA: TGCGCCAGCAGCCCCTTGGGCGGGAGTGGGAACATTCAGTACTTC. The encoded protein is CASSPLGGSGNIQYF.

The rearrangement uses TRBV27 and TRBJ1-5; TRBD1 is a possible D gene (6 bases). Trimming removed 5 bases at V and 16 bases at J, with 33 bases between. Germline V gene lookup returns CDR1 MNHEY and CDR2 SMNVEV (reference sequence). The CDR3 extends over 17 amino acids. The CDR3 DNA reads as TGTGCCAGCAGTCCCCGGGGGGGCAGGGGTGGGTATCAGCCCCTCCATTTT. Protein product: CASSPRGGRGGYQPLHF.

This chain connects TRBV7-2 to TRBJ2-4; D perhaps matches TRBD2 (6 bases). The closer fit of TRBJ2-7 to the DNA end suggests the J call may be wrong. Germline CDR1 reads SGHTA; CDR2 reads FQGNSA. This CDR3 has 15 residues. The CDR3 sequence: CASSQSGGTYYEQYF. Here the CDR3 DNA reads TGTGCCAGCAGCCAATCCGGCGGGACCTACTACGAGCAGTACTTC.

This clonotype has only a few counts. Its ends do not fully match the called genes, so a read error is possible. J is TRBJ2-4 and V is TRBV25-1, with a tentative D call TRBD1 (7 bases). The CDR3 is 14 residues long. CDR1 and CDR2 (germline): MGHDK, SYGVNS. CDR3 sequence (DNA): TGTGGCAGCAGGGGGATGGGAGGCAAAGACACGCAGTATTTC. It yields the protein CGSRGMGGKDTQYF.

V usage is TRBV6-1 and J usage is TRBJ2-2; D is possibly TRBD1 or TRBD2 (5 bases each). The J call may not be correct, given that the DNA end is closer to TRBJ2-3. The CDR3 has 15 residues. Germline loops: CDR1 MNHNS, CDR2 SASEGT. The CDR3 loop reads CASSGRPDGTGAQYF. In nucleotides, the CDR3 is TGTGCCAGCAGCGGACGGCCGGATGGGACCGGGGCGCAGTATTTT.

The CDR3 is CASSGWCAQEIQYF. The CDR3 DNA is TGCGCCAGCAGCGGGTGGTGTGCCCAAGAGATTCAGTACTTC. The genes are TRBV10-2 and TRBJ2-1; no definite D call. The tail of the sequence fits TRBJ2-4 better, so the J call may be wrong. The CDR3 sequence is 14 residues long. Germline V gene sequence: CDR1 WSHSY, CDR2 SAAADI.

The sample holds many counts of this clonotype. V usage is TRBV11-2 and J usage is TRBJ1-5; possibly TRBD1 for D (6 bases). The length of the CDR3 is 17 residues. The V end lost 4 bases, the J end lost 0 bases, and 16 bases lay between the germline ends. CDR1 is SGHAT, CDR2 FQNNGV, per germline. The CDR3 region has the DNA TGTGCCAGCAGCTCGAAGACAGGAGCCTTTAGCAATCAGCCCCAGCATTTT. Translating it yields CASSSKTGAFSNQPQHF. Full variable domain (missing parts from reference TRBV11-2 and TRBJ1-5): EAGVAQSPRYKIIEKRQSVAFWCNPISGHATLYWYQQILGQGPKLLIQFQNNGVVDDSQLPKDRFSAERLKGVDSTLKIQPAKLEDSAVYLCASSSKTGAFSNQPQHFGDGTRLSIL.

J is TRBJ2-1 and V is TRBV6-2 or TRBV6-3; TRBD2 agrees at 15 bases. The CDR3 length is 15 residues. CDR1 is MNHEY and CDR2 is SVGEGT in the germline V gene. The J segment lost 9 bases and the V segment lost 6 bases, leaving 6 bases of the junction unmatched. The CDR3 spells CASRPGLAGGSEQFF. The CDR3, as DNA: TGTGCCAGCAGACCCGGACTAGCGGGAGGGAGTGAGCAGTTCTTC.

Concerning this clonotype itself: Relative to the germline gene, one junction end is altered; a read error may explain this. This chain joins TRBV6-1 and TRBJ2-3, with D tentatively TRBD1 (6 bases). The germline gives CDR1 MNHNS, CDR2 SASEGT. The CDR3 is 15 amino acids. The CDR3 coding sequence is TGTGGCAGGGGCCCTAGGAGTAGCGTCCAAGATACGCAGTACTTT. It specifies CGRGPRSSVQDTQYF.

The chain is built from TRBV4-2 and TRBJ2-2; no clear D. V gave up 0 bases and J gave up 1 base, with 12 bases separating them. Germline V gene lookup returns CDR1 LGHNA and CDR2 YNFKEQ. This CDR3 is 17 amino acids long. Here the CDR3 DNA reads TGTGCCAGCAGCCAAGATGTCGCGAACAGGAACACCGGGGAGCTGTTTTTT. It specifies CASSQDVANRNTGELFF.

V is TRBV10-1 and J is TRBJ2-1; TRBD1 matches 9 bases. This CDR3 comprises 13 residues. Per the germline V gene, CDR1 is WNHNN and CDR2 is SYGVQD (reference sequence). The V segment lost 0 bases and the J segment 15 bases; nucleotides outside the gene matches: 6. The CDR3 is CASSESRGTGLFF. The CDR3, as DNA: TGCGCCAGCAGTGAGTCCCGAGGGACAGGGTTGTTCTTC.

There are many counts of this clonotype. This CDR3 reads CASRTSGSSYEQYF. The CDR3 bases are TGTGCCAGTAGGACTAGCGGAAGCTCCTACGAGCAGTACTTC. This chain joins TRBV6-1 and TRBJ2-7; TRBD2 matches at 10 bases. The CDR3 totals 14 residues. J was trimmed by 0 bases and V by 9 bases; bases with no gene match: 5. Germline lookup yields CDR1 MNHNS and CDR2 SASEGT.

In this sample, this clonotype turned up a few times. This sequence joins TRBV3-1 and TRBJ2-6, with D tentatively TRBD1 or TRBD2 (5 bases each). The CDR3 consists of 16 residues. V lost 0 bases, J lost 4 bases, and 10 bases lay in between. Germline V gives CDR1 LGHDT, CDR2 YNNKEL (reference sequence). For the CDR3, the DNA is TGTGCCAGCAGCCAAGACGCAGGGACCGGGGCCAACGTCCTGACTTTC. Its protein product is CASSQDAGTGANVLTF.

In its sample, this clonotype was seen many times. The chain couples TRBV4-1 to TRBJ2-1; TRBD1 is a possible D gene (6 bases). V was trimmed by 11 bases and J by 5 bases, leaving 13 bases between them. Looked up from germline, CDR1 is MGHRA and CDR2 is YSYEKL. This CDR3 has 12 amino acids. CDR3 loop: CAAGTKNNEQFF. The DNA of the CDR3 is TGCGCCGCCGGGACAAAGAACAATGAGCAGTTCTTC.